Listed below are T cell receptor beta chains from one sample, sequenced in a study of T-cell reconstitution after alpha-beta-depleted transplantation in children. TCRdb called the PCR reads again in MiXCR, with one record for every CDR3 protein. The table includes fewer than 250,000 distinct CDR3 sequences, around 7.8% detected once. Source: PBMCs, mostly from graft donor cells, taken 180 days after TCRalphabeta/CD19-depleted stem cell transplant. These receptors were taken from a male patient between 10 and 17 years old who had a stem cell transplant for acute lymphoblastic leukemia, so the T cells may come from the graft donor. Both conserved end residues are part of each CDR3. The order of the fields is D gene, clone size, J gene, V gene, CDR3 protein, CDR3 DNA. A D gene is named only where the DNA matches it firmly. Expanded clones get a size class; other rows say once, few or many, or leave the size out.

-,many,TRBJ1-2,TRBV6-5,CASSYSRAGALYGYTF,TGTGCCAGCAGTTACTCTAGGGCCGGGGCTCTCTATGGCTACACCTTC
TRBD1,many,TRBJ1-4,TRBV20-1,CSARANRGLGALFF,TGCAGTGCTAGAGCCAACAGGGGGCTTGGAGCACTGTTTTTT
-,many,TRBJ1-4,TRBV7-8,CASSSTRREKLFF,TGTGCCAGCAGCTCAACCCGGAGGGAAAAACTGTTTTTT
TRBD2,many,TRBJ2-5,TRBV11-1,CASSLADSVGSGWAGGRKTQYF,TGTGCCAGCAGCTTAGCTGACTCGGTCGGGTCCGGATGGGCGGGAGGGCGAAAGACCCAGTACTTC
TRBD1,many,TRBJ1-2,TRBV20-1,CSANDRGDYGYTF,TGCAGTGCGAACGACAGGGGCGACTATGGCTACACCTTC
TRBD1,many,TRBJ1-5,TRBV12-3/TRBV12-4,CASTPTGASNQPQHF,TGTGCCAGCACCCCGACAGGGGCTAGCAATCAGCCCCAGCATTTT
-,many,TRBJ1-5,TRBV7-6,CASSPQGGGNQPQHF,TGTGCCAGCAGCCCACAGGGAGGGGGCAATCAGCCCCAGCATTTT
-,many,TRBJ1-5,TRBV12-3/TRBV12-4,CASTIGGGQPQHF,TGTGCCAGCACCATTGGGGGGGGTCAGCCCCAGCATTTT
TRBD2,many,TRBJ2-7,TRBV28,CASRGGSSYEQYF,TGTGCCAGCAGGGGGGGGAGCTCCTACGAGCAGTACTTC
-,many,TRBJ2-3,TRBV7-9,CASSLSDTQYF,TGTGCCAGCAGCTTAAGTGATACGCAGTATTTT
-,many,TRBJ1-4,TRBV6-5,CASSYSMGGGEKLFF,TGTGCCAGCAGTTACTCGATGGGCGGTGGTGAAAAACTGTTTTTT
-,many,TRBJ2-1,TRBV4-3,CASSQDGVPRASYNEQFF,TGCGCCAGCAGCCAAGATGGTGTCCCCCGGGCGTCCTACAATGAGCAGTTCTTC
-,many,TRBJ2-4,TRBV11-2,CASSSKGVGKNIQYF,TGTGCCAGCAGCTCAAAGGGGGTGGGCAAAAACATTCAGTACTTC
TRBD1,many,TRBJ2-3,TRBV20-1,CSATGEDTQYF,TGCAGTGCAACAGGGGAGGATACGCAGTATTTT
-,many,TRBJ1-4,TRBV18,CASSPIPNEKLFF,TGTGCCAGCTCCCCAATTCCAAATGAAAAACTGTTTTTT
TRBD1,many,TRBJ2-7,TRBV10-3,CAISEPGQGEGYEQYF,TGTGCCATCAGTGAGCCAGGACAGGGAGAGGGCTACGAGCAGTACTTC
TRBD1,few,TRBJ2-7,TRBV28,CASSPGTVDSYEQYF,TGTGCCAGCAGCCCCGGGACAGTAGATAGCTACGAGCAGTACTTC
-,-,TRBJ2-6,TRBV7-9,CASTSGSGANVLTF,TGTGCCAGCACCAGCGGCTCTGGGGCCAACGTCCTGACTTTC
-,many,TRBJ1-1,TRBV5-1,CASSSNTLMNTEAFF,TGCGCCAGCAGCTCAAACACCCTTATGAACACTGAAGCTTTCTTT
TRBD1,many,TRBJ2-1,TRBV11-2,CASSTPPTGEHNEQFF,TGTGCCAGCAGCACCCCTCCGACAGGGGAGCACAATGAGCAGTTCTTC
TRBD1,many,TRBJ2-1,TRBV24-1,CATSDRDRENNEQFF,TGTGCCACCAGTGACCGGGACAGGGAAAACAATGAGCAGTTCTTC
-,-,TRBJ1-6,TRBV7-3,CASSLTSPGLHGRNSPLHF,TGTGCCAGCAGCTTAACCTCTCCAGGTCTGCACGGGAGAAATTCACCCCTCCACTTT
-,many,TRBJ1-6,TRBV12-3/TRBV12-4,CASSDLVFDNSPLHF,TGTGCCAGCAGTGACTTAGTATTCGATAATTCACCCCTCCACTTT
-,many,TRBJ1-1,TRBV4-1,CASSQGSATEAFF,TGCGCCAGCAGCCAAGGGTCAGCCACTGAAGCTTTCTTT
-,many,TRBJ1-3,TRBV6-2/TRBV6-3,CASSYDRRTSGNTIYF,TGTGCCAGCAGTTACGACAGGAGGACCTCTGGAAACACCATATATTTT
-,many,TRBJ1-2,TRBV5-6,CASSLGPQGGYTF,TGTGCCAGCAGCTTAGGACCACAGGGTGGCTACACCTTC
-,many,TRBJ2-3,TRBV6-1,CASSLAGWGGTDTQYF,TGTGCCAGCAGTCTCGCCGGTTGGGGCGGTACAGATACGCAGTATTTT
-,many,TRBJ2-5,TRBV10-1,CASSEDGQRKTQYF,TGCGCCAGCAGTGAGGACGGACAGAGAAAGACCCAGTACTTC
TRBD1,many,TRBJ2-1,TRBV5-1,CASSVRDRSYNEQFF,TGCGCCAGCAGCGTCCGGGACAGGTCCTACAATGAGCAGTTCTTC
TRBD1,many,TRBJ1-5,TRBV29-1,CSVSTGVFQPQHF,TGCAGCGTTAGCACAGGGGTTTTTCAGCCCCAGCATTTT
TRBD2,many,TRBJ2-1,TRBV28,CASRFGLASYNEQFF,TGTGCCAGCAGATTCGGACTAGCGTCTTACAATGAGCAGTTCTTC
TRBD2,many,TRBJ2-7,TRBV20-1,CSARGGSPYEQYF,TGCAGTGCTAGGGGGGGGAGCCCCTACGAGCAGTACTTC
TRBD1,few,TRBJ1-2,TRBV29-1,CSVGGGGNYGYTF,TGCAGCGTTGGAGGGGGCGGAAACTATGGCTACACCTTC
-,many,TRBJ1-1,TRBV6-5,CASSYQGLPNTEAFF,TGTGCCAGCAGTTACCAGGGCCTTCCTAACACTGAAGCTTTCTTT
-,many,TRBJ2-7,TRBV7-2,CASSLMADYYEQYF,TGTGCCAGCAGCTTAATGGCAGATTACTACGAGCAGTACTTC
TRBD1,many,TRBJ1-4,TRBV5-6,CASSLSIPKGGNLEKLFF,TGTGCCAGCAGCTTATCTATTCCAAAAGGGGGCAATCTTGAAAAACTGTTTTTT
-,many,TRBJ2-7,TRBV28,CASSSPGPSSYEQYF,TGTGCCAGCAGTTCCCCAGGTCCTAGCTCCTACGAGCAGTACTTC
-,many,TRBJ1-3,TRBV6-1,CASSVADGNTIYF,TGTGCCAGCAGTGTGGCAGACGGAAACACCATATATTTT
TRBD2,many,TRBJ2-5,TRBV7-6,CASSLTPAGGPETQYF,TGTGCCAGCAGCTTAACCCCAGCGGGGGGGCCCGAGACCCAGTACTTC
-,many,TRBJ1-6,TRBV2,CASRTDGGRGLSPLHF,TGTGCCAGCAGGACGGACGGCGGCCGGGGTCTTTCACCCCTCCACTTT
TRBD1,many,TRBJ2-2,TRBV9,CASSNRDRITGELFF,TGTGCCAGCAGCAACCGGGACAGGATCACCGGGGAGCTGTTTTTT
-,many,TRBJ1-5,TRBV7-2,CASSLKSGPGFTSQPQHF,TGTGCCAGCAGCTTAAAATCCGGGCCGGGATTTACCAGTCAGCCCCAGCATTTT
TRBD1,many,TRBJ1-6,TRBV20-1,CSLTQVRQGNGPLHF,TGCAGTCTCACCCAGGTCCGACAGGGTAATGGACCCCTCCACTTT
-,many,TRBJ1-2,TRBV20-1,CSASSGTTNYGYTF,TGCAGTGCTAGCTCCGGGACAACTAACTATGGCTACACCTTC
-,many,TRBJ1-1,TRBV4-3,CASSQQSNTEAFF,TGCGCCAGCAGCCAACAGTCGAACACTGAAGCTTTCTTT